This T cell receptor beta chain was retrieved from a study of regulatory T cells in long-lasting Graves disease. General observations from the study: Persistent Graves' patients had lower TCR diversity than newly diagnosed ones.

According to the study, TCR beta libraries were built with iRepertoire HTBI primers and CDR3-region Arm-PCR. A single record per CDR3 protein comes from TCRdb applying MiXCR to the multiplex PCR reads. This table has around 340,000 distinct CDR3 sequences, around a fifth appearing once. As for time point: persistent/refractory GD, antithyroid drugs over 5 years with positive TRAb. With RNA extracted from PBMCs as input, the TCR library was made. A peripheral blood sample, around 8.5 milliliters in volume, was drawn into EDTA tubes. This clonotype was detected ten times or more. The antigen remains unidentified. The sequence came from a female donor with Graves disease. The sample consisted of peripheral blood mononuclear cells (PBMCs), taken when the disease was refractory, from a patient treated with antithyroid drugs.

This chain's CDR3 is CASSYRLRDRALANVLTF. The CDR3 nucleotides are TGTGCCAGCAGTTACCGCCTCCGGGACAGGGCTTTGGCCAACGTCCTGACTTTC. The chain has TRBV6-5 and TRBJ2-6, with 9 bases that match TRBD1. This CDR3 region has 18 residues. J was trimmed by 6 bases and V by 2 bases; bases with no gene match: 11. Germline lookup yields CDR1 MNHEY and CDR2 SVGAGI.